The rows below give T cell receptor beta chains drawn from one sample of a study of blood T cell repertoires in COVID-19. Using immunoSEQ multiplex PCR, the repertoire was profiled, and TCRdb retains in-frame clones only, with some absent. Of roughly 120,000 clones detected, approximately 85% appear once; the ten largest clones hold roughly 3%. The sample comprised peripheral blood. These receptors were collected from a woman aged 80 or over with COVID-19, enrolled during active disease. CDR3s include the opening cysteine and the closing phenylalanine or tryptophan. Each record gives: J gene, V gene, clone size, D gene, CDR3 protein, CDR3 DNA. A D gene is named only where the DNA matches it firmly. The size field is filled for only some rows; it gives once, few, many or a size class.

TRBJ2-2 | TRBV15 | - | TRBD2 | CATAGELRAGELFF | TGTGCCACGGCGGGAGAGCTGAGGGCCGGGGAGCTGTTTTTT
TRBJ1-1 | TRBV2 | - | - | CASSDRRGTEAFF | TGTGCCAGCAGCGACAGAAGGGGCACTGAAGCTTTCTTT
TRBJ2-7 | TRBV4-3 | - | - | CASSQSRSYEQYF | TGCGCCAGCAGCCAATCGCGGTCCTACGAGCAGTACTTC
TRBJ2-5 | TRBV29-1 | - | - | CSAGGLLTQYF | TGCAGCGCTGGTGGGCTTCTGACCCAGTACTTC
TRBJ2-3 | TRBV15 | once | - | CATSRAADTQYF | TGTGCCACCAGCAGAGCTGCAGATACGCAGTATTTT
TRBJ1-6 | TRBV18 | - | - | CASSVGAQLNSPLHF | TGTGCCAGCTCGGTCGGAGCGCAACTCAATTCACCCCTCCACTTT
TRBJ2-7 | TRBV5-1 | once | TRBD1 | CASSLEYRGPSGTSSYEQYF | TGCGCCAGCAGCTTGGAGTACAGGGGGCCGAGCGGGACGTCCTCCTACGAGCAGTACTTC
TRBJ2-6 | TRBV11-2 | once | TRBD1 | CASSPNRGSGANVLTF | TGTGCCAGCAGCCCAAACAGGGGCTCTGGGGCCAACGTCCTGACTTTC
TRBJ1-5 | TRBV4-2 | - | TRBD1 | CASSQGTGEDQPQHF | TGTGCCAGCAGCCAAGGGACAGGGGAAGATCAGCCCCAGCATTTT
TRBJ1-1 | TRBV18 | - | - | CASSRTENTEAFF | TGTGCCAGCTCGAGGACAGAGAACACTGAAGCTTTCTTT
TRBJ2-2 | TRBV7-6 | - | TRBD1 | CASSLAGTGVTGELFF | TGTGCCAGCAGCTTAGCCGGGACAGGGGTCACCGGGGAGCTGTTTTTT
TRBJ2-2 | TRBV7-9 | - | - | CASSPSAGELFF | TGTGCCAGCAGTCCGAGCGCCGGGGAGCTGTTTTTT
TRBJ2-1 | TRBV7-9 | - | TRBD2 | CASSLRASGLYNEQFF | TGTGCCAGCAGCCTTCGGGCTAGCGGGTTGTACAATGAGCAGTTCTTC
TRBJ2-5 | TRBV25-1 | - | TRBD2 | CASSEYGTRGNQETQYF | TGTGCCAGCAGTGAATATGGGACTAGAGGGAACCAAGAGACCCAGTACTTC
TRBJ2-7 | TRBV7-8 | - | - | CASSLDRAYEQYF | TGTGCCAGCAGCTTAGACAGGGCCTACGAGCAGTACTTC
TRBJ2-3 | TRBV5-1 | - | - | CASSLGAVKSTDTQYF | TGCGCCAGCAGCTTGGGAGCGGTTAAAAGCACAGATACGCAGTATTTT
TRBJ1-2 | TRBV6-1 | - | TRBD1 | CASSDLQGDYGYTF | TGTGCCAGCAGTGATCTCCAGGGGGACTATGGCTACACCTTC
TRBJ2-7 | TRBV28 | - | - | CASRNDRSYEQYF | TGTGCCAGCAGGAATGACAGGTCCTACGAGCAGTACTTC
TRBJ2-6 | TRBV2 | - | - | CASSDGISGANVLTF | TGTGCCAGCAGTGACGGGATCTCTGGGGCCAACGTCCTGACTTTC
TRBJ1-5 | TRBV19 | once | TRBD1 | CASSNRYDRGHQPQHF | TGTGCCAGTAGTAATAGGTATGACAGGGGGCATCAGCCCCAGCATTTT
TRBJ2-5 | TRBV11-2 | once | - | CASSLGRAETQYF | TGTGCCAGCAGCTTAGGGCGGGCAGAGACCCAGTACTTC
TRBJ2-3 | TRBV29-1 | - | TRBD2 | CSATSGSTDTQYF | TGCAGCGCCACTAGCGGGAGTACAGATACGCAGTATTTT
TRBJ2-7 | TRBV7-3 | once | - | CASSRTASGEQYF | TGTGCCAGCAGCCGAACTGCTAGTGGAGAGCAGTACTTC
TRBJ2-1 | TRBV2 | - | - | CASRTSGGANEQFF | TGTGCCAGCAGAACCAGCGGAGGAGCCAATGAGCAGTTCTTC
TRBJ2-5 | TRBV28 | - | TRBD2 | CASLGGSARETQYF | TGTGCCAGCTTGGGCGGGAGTGCGAGGGAGACCCAGTACTTC
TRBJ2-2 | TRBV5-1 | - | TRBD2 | CASSSGLAGVLNTGELFF | TGCGCCAGCAGCTCAGGACTAGCGGGAGTTTTGAACACCGGGGAGCTGTTTTTT
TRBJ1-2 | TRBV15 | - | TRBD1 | CATSRAPGQGNGYTF | TGTGCCACCAGCAGAGCTCCGGGACAGGGGAATGGCTACACCTTC
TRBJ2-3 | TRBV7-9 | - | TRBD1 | CASSPTGGSGDTQYF | TGTGCCAGCAGCCCTACAGGGGGCAGTGGAGATACGCAGTATTTT
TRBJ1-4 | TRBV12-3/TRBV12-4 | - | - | CASSPPSEKLFF | TGTGCCAGCAGCCCTCCAAGCGAAAAACTGTTTTTT
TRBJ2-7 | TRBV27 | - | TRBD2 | CASSLGSAGTYEQYF | TGTGCCAGCAGTTTAGGATCAGCGGGGACCTACGAGCAGTACTTC
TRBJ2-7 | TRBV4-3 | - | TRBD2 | CASSQDRASGIYEQYF | TGCGCCAGCAGCCAAGATAGGGCTAGCGGGATATACGAGCAGTACTTC
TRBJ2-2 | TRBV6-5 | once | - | CASTPLAQNTGELFF | TGTGCCAGCACTCCTCTAGCGCAGAACACCGGGGAGCTGTTTTTT
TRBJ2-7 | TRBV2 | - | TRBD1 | CASSLQGPPYEQYF | TGTGCCAGCAGTCTACAGGGGCCCCCCTACGAGCAGTACTTC
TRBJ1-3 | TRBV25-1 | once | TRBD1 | CASSETGLGNTIYF | TGTGCCAGCAGTGAGACAGGGCTAGGAAACACCATATATTTT
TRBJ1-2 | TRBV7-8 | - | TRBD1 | CASSLSGGGYTF | TGTGCCAGCAGCTTATCAGGGGGTGGCTACACCTTC
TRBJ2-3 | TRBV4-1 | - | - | CASSQVRRDTQYF | TGCGCCAGCAGCCAAGTAAGGAGAGATACGCAGTATTTT
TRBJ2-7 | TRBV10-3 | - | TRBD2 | CAIRANSGSGEQYF | TGTGCCATCAGGGCCAATAGCGGGAGCGGCGAGCAGTACTTC
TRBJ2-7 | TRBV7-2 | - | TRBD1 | CASSPAGTGLYYEQYF | TGTGCCAGCAGCCCAGCCGGGACAGGGCTTTACTACGAGCAGTACTTC
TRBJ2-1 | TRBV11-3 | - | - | CASSFVGRDNEQFF | TGTGCCAGCAGCTTCGTCGGGAGAGACAATGAGCAGTTCTTC
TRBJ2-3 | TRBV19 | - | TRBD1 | CASNNRGREDTQYF | TGTGCCAGTAACAACAGGGGGCGTGAAGATACGCAGTATTTT
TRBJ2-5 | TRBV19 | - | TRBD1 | CASSETGWQTQYF | TGTGCCAGTAGTGAGACAGGGTGGCAGACCCAGTACTTC
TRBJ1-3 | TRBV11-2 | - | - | CASRHLAGLSGNTIYF | TGTGCCAGCAGACATCTTGCGGGACTCTCTGGAAACACCATATATTTT
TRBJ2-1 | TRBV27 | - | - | CASSLWQAYNEQFF | TGTGCCAGCAGTTTATGGCAGGCCTACAATGAGCAGTTCTTC
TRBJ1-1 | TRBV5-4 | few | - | CASSLPTGTNTEAFF | TGTGCCAGCAGCCTGCCTACAGGGACCAACACTGAAGCTTTCTTT
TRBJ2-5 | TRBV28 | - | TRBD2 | CASRWGSGREETQYF | TGTGCCAGCAGATGGGGTAGCGGGAGGGAAGAGACCCAGTACTTC
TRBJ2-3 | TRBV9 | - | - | CASSVGVVSDTQYF | TGTGCCAGCAGCGTAGGAGTAGTATCGGATACGCAGTATTTT
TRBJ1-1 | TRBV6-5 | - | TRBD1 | CASSLDRVFTEAFF | TGTGCCAGCAGTTTGGACAGGGTCTTCACTGAAGCTTTCTTT
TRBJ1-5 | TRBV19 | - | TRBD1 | CASSRGQSAPQHF | TGTGCCAGTAGCAGGGGACAGTCTGCGCCCCAGCATTTT